This is a list of T cell receptor beta chains from one sample in a study of liver allograft versus peripheral blood T cells. Using its own MiXCR run on the reads, TCRdb lists one record per CDR3 protein. The sample lists some 6,000 distinct CDR3 sequences, about a sixth occurring once. The receptor set was obtained from a human patient who had a liver transplant. Certain T cells may be donor cells from the graft. Both conserved end residues are part of each CDR3. D genes are given only for firm matches. The size field is filled for only some rows; it gives once, few, many or a size class.

v_gene	d_gene	abundance	j_gene	CDR3nt	CDR3aa
TRBV15	.	medium-sized	TRBJ2-1	TGTGCCACCAGCAGAGATACGGGGACCACAGGCAATGAGCAGTTCTTC	CATSRDTGTTGNEQFF
TRBV6-1	TRBD1	many	TRBJ2-5	TGTGCCAGCAGTGGGGGACAGGGGGCACCCCAGTACTTC	CASSGGQGAPQYF
TRBV30	.	.	TRBJ1-6	TGTGCCTGGAGTGCTGCGGGGGATTCACCCCTCCACTTT	CAWSAAGDSPLHF
TRBV9	.	.	TRBJ1-6	TGTGCCAGCAGCGTAGGGGGCTCACCCCTCCACTTT	CASSVGGSPLHF
TRBV28	.	.	TRBJ2-7	TGTGCCAGCAACTTGGGGGGTGTGGAGCAGTACTTC	CASNLGGVEQYF
TRBV6-1	TRBD2	many	TRBJ2-7	TGTGCCAGCAGCGGGCTTACTAGCGGAGGCCCCTACGAGCAGTACTTC	CASSGLTSGGPYEQYF
TRBV6-2/TRBV6-3	.	few	TRBJ2-7	TGTGCCAGCAGTTACTCGGGAGAAATTTACGAGCAGTACTTC	CASSYSGEIYEQYF
TRBV6-6	TRBD2	.	TRBJ2-3	TGTGCCAGCAGTTACTCACAGGTGGCGGGAGGAGATGCAGATACGCAGTATTTT	CASSYSQVAGGDADTQYF
TRBV28	TRBD1	.	TRBJ1-5	TGTGCCAGCAGTTTGGGGACAGGGAACCCTTATAGCAATCAGCCCCAGCATTTT	CASSLGTGNPYSNQPQHF
TRBV6-6	.	.	TRBJ2-7	TGTGACAGCAGCGCGGGCCAGAGCTACGAGCAGTACTTC	CDSSAGQSYEQYF
TRBV27	.	medium-sized	TRBJ2-1	TGTGCCAGCAGTACCCGGACGGATTACAATGAGCAGTTCTTC	CASSTRTDYNEQFF
TRBV10-3	TRBD2	many	TRBJ2-7	TGTGCCATCAGTGACCCCGGGACTAGGAACGAGCAGTACTTC	CAISDPGTRNEQYF
TRBV13	TRBD1	.	TRBJ2-7	TGTGCCAGCAGCCCACCGGGCCTACAGGGGTGGGTTGTCGAGCAGTACTTC	CASSPPGLQGWVVEQYF
TRBV2	TRBD1	once	TRBJ1-2	TGTGCCAGCCGGACAGGGGGTTCCGTCTTAAACTATGGCTACACCTTC	CASRTGGSVLNYGYTF
TRBV20-1	.	many	TRBJ1-6	TGCAGTGCTCCCCGGGACTTCAACTCCTATAATTCACCCCTCCACTTT	CSAPRDFNSYNSPLHF
TRBV7-3	TRBD2	.	TRBJ2-1	TGTGCCAGCAGCCCAGCAAACCGGGAGGGCCCAGATAATGAGCAGTTCTTC	CASSPANREGPDNEQFF
TRBV19	.	medium-sized	TRBJ2-3	TGTGCCAGTAGTATCTGGCCCGGCACAGATACGCAGTATTTT	CASSIWPGTDTQYF
TRBV29-1	.	many	TRBJ2-7	TGCAGCGGACAGGGAGGCCCCGGGGAGCAGTACTTC	CSGQGGPGEQYF
TRBV12-3/TRBV12-4	.	few	TRBJ2-7	TGTGCCAGCAGTCCAAGGGGGGAGGACGAGCAGTACTTC	CASSPRGEDEQYF
TRBV7-9	.	many	TRBJ2-7	TGTGCCAGCAGTCAGCATCTGAGGGCGCCAACCTACGAGCAGTACTTC	CASSQHLRAPTYEQYF